This T cell receptor (beta chain) was recovered during a study of blood T cell repertoires in COVID-19. Study as a whole: PBMCs, B-cell-depleted T cells, or T cells provided the cDNA or gDNA that made up the material.

In the original workflow: Amplification of reference gene primers was used by the study to estimate nucleated cell counts. The repertoire was sequenced with immunoSEQ multiplex PCR; TCRdb's copy has only in-frame clones and lacks some. That table furnishes V, J and clone size, whereas the DNA furnished D and trimming. The data contain some 150,000 clones, about nine tenths of them seen just once; the ten biggest clones take up more than 3%. Per germline, CDR1 MDHEN and CDR2 SYDVKM. The germline V and J ends were trimmed by 5 bases and 4 bases, with 15 bases remaining between them. The length of the CDR3 is 15 residues.

The genes are TRBV28 and TRBJ1-3; D is perhaps TRBD1 (6 bases). This receptor was obtained from a man aged 65 to 85 with acute or convalescent COVID-19. Material for sequencing was peripheral blood. CDR3 loop: CASSAYRVGGNTIYF. The DNA of the CDR3 is TGTGCCAGCAGTGCATACAGGGTGGGGGGAAACACCATATATTTT.